Each of the 9 T cell receptor beta chains below was sequenced from the same sample in a study of T cell clusters in autoimmune cytopenias. TRB was amplified from about 270 ng of peripheral blood genomic DNA per sample. TRB was amplified by touch-down multiplex PCR, primer pools A and B combined. TCRdb reprocessed the multiplex PCR reads, keeping one entry per CDR3 protein, no DNA. The table lists about 8,800 distinct CDR3 sequences, with around 4% in the top ten. The sample comprised peripheral blood. All receptors come from a human donor with an autoimmune cytopenia or autoimmune hepatitis (not recorded which).

V gene TRBV19 combines with J gene TRBJ1-4; without DNA, the TCRdb call of TRBD1 cannot be checked. The germline V gene encodes CDR1 LNHDA and CDR2 SQIVND (reference sequence). This CDR3 has 14 residues. The CDR3 protein is CASSFWTGGEKLFF.

The chain recombines TRBV5-6 with TRBJ1-2; TCRdb picks TRBD1, but there is no DNA to check that call. Germline lookup yields CDR1 SGHDT and CDR2 YYEEEE. The CDR3 covers 14 residues. CDR3 loop: CASIYYQGTGGYTF.

The chain employs TRBV27 and TRBJ1-6; TCRdb's assignment of TRBD1 cannot be checked, as there is no DNA. The CDR3 consists of 15 residues. Per germline, CDR1 MNHEY and CDR2 SMNVEV (reference sequence). The CDR3 loop reads CASSMGRVNNSPLHF.

This clonotype is deemed medium-sized by its frequency. The chain couples TRBV11-1 to TRBJ2-2. Germline CDR1 reads SGHAT; CDR2 reads FQDESV (reference sequence). This CDR3 contains 13 residues. Here the CDR3 reads CASRPRNTGELFF.

The V call is TRBV19, the J call TRBJ2-2. CDR3 length: 15 amino acids. Per the germline V gene, CDR1 is LNHDA and CDR2 is SQIVND (reference sequence). CDR3 protein: CASSVGLGNTGELFF.

This CDR3 is CASSPESLGLISGANVLTF. The chain combines TRBV6-5 with TRBJ2-6. The germline V gene has CDR1 MNHEY and CDR2 SVGAGI. This CDR3 has 19 residues.

The chain recombines TRBV12-3 or TRBV12-4 with TRBJ2-5; TCRdb outputs TRBD2, but without DNA this stays unchecked. This CDR3 comprises 13 residues. The CDR3 region is CASSRTLFGTQYF.

This sequence joins TRBV12-3 or TRBV12-4 and TRBJ2-7; lacking DNA, the TRBD2 call made by TCRdb goes unchecked. CDR3 length equals 14 residues. CDR3 residues: CASSLNSGSYEQYF.

This chain uses TRBV7-6 with TRBJ2-1; TCRdb names TRBD2, which stays unverified in the absence of DNA. The CDR3 has 14 amino acids. Germline-derived CDR1 and CDR2 are SGHVS and FNYEAQ. The CDR3 sequence: CASSDGAGANEQFF.